This T cell receptor (beta chain) appears in the sequencing data of a study of early T cells in non-severe SARS-CoV-2 infection. The overall study: Sequenced material consisted of bulk RNA (from unsorted whole blood), and chains were unpaired. The study, taken as a whole, reports: Comparison of clonotypes with VDJdb favored anti-spike CD8 responses while missing private and CD4 specificities.

In the case of this clonotype: Its antigen is unidentified.

TCRdb re-derived calls from the 5' RACE reads in MiXCR, one entry per CDR3 protein. The sample has more than 35,000 distinct CDR3 sequences; about 6.3% are singletons. The CDR3 is 17 amino acids. The germline V and J ends were trimmed by 1 base and 0 bases, with 13 bases remaining between them. Germline V lookup: CDR1 SGDLS, CDR2 YYNGEE. Sequencing was done on a sample of whole blood. J is TRBJ2-2 and V is TRBV9; D perhaps matches TRBD1 (7 bases). This TCR was recovered from an adult who was a healthcare worker with PCR-confirmed SARS-CoV-2 infection or an uninfected control (not recorded which). CDR3 nucleotides: TGTGCCAGCAGCGTACGGCGGGGACAGCCGAACACCGGGGAGCTGTTTTTT. Its translation: CASSVRRGQPNTGELFF. Full variable domain (outside the CDR3, taken from reference TRBV9 and TRBJ2-2): DSGVTQTPKHLITATGQRVTLRCSPRSGDLSVYWYQQSLDQGLQFLIQYYNGEERAKGNILERFSAQQFPDLHSELNLSSLELGDSALYFCASSVRRGQPNTGELFFGEGSRLTVL.